This T cell receptor (beta chain) was sequenced during a study of blood T cell repertoires in COVID-19. Looking at the study overall: Collection of acute and convalescent COVID-19 samples took place in the United States, Italy and Spain. PBMCs, B-cell-depleted T cells, or T cells provided the cDNA or gDNA that made up the material.

V dropped 11 bases and J dropped 3 bases, with 19 bases sitting between them. CDR1 is MNHEY and CDR2 is SVGAGI in the germline V gene. The CDR3 is 14 amino acids. Clones were read by immunoSEQ multiplex PCR, and TCRdb kept only the in-frame ones, dropping some. The sample records some 240,000 clones, about 79% being singletons. The chain links TRBV6-5 to TRBJ1-1, with D maybe TRBD1 (5 bases). The specimen sequenced was peripheral blood. This sequence originates from a middle-aged woman who had recovered from COVID-19. The CDR3 DNA reads TGTGCCTCACAGCAAGGCAGGGTAGACACTGAAGCTTTCTTT. This sequence encodes CASQQGRVDTEAFF.